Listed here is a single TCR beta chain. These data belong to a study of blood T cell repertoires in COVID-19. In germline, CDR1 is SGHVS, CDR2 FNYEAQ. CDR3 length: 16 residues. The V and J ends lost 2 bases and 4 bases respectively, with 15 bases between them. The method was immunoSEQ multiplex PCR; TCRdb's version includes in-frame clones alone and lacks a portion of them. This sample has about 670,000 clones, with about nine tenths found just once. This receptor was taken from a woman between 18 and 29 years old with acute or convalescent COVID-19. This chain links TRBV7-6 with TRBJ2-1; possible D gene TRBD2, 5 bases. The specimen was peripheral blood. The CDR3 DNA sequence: TGTGCCAGCAGCTTAAGTCTGGACTCGGGGTACAATGAGCAGTTCTTC. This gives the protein CASSLSLDSGYNEQFF.